This TCR beta chain emerged from a study of blood T cell repertoires in COVID-19. The method was immunoSEQ multiplex PCR; TCRdb's version includes in-frame clones alone and lacks a portion of them. The data show some 150,000 clones, more than 80% seen once. This clone was counted only a few times. The CDR3 has 16 amino acids. Trimming cost V 0 bases and J 6 bases; bases outside gene matches: 10. Per the germline V gene, CDR1 is SEHNR and CDR2 is FQNEAQ (reference sequence). V is TRBV7-9 and J is TRBJ1-2; 7 positions match TRBD1. The TCR was taken from a human donor in a cohort sampled during active COVID-19. Sample: peripheral blood. The CDR3 coding sequence is TGTGCCAGCAGCTTAGCACTAGGGACAGCGTCCAATGGCTACACCTTC. Translated, it gives CASSLALGTASNGYTF.